The 11 T cell receptor beta chains below were found in one sample sequenced in a study of cytomegalovirus exposure and HLA in healthy donors. Vbeta (60) and Jbeta (13) primers were used in the PCR. Method: immunoSEQ multiplex PCR; TCRdb's copy keeps in-frame clones and lacks some. This repertoire shows about 140,000 clones, roughly 80% found once; its top ten account for approximately 0.97%. The sequenced sample consisted of PBMCs. The receptors were sampled from a man aged 18-30 years in good health and CMV-seronegative.

The V gene is TRBV13, the J gene TRBJ2-7; TRBD1 aligns across 9 bases. This CDR3 contains 16 residues. Per germline, CDR1 PRHDT and CDR2 FYEKMQ (reference sequence). Trimming cost V 6 bases and J 2 bases; bases outside gene matches: 11. Here the CDR3 reads CASRPPPGQGTYEQYF. In DNA, the CDR3 is TGTGCCAGCAGACCCCCCCCCGGACAGGGGACCTACGAGCAGTACTTC.

The chain couples TRBV7-2 to TRBJ2-5; D gene unclear. The CDR3 contains 14 residues. V lost 8 bases to trimming and J lost 2 bases, with 15 bases between them. CDR1 SGHTA and CDR2 FQGNSA come from the germline V gene. The CDR3 sequence: CASQKQFRQETQYF. In nucleotides, the CDR3 is TGTGCCAGCCAAAAACAGTTCAGGCAAGAGACCCAGTACTTC.

This chain uses TRBV6-6 with TRBJ2-7; the match to TRBD2 covers 7 bases. This CDR3 spans 13 amino acids. V dropped 5 bases and J dropped 4; count of bases not matched to a gene: 5. CDR1 is MNHNY, CDR2 SVGAGI, per germline (reference sequence). The CDR3 here is CASSQRGGYEQYF. CDR3 bases: TGTGCCAGCAGTCAGCGGGGAGGTTACGAGCAGTACTTC.

The V call is TRBV29-1, the J call TRBJ1-1; D is perhaps TRBD1 (5 bases). This CDR3 region has 12 residues. Germline V gene data show CDR1 as SQVTM and CDR2 as ANQGSEA. Between the trimmed V and J ends, which lost 7 bases and 2 bases, there was a span of 11 bases. The CDR3 nucleotides are TGCAGCGGCCGCCGGACAAACACTGAAGCTTTCTTT. Its translation: CSGRRTNTEAFF.

In nucleotides, the CDR3 is TGTGCCAGCAGTTACGCCCGCGCTAACTATGGCTACACCTTC. Translating it yields CASSYARANYGYTF. V gene TRBV6-5 combines with J gene TRBJ1-2; the D is unclear. V was clipped by 2 bases and J by 0 bases, with 7 bases between them. CDR3 size: 14 residues. Germline loops: CDR1 MNHEY, CDR2 SVGAGI.

The chain couples TRBV5-4 to TRBJ1-2; TRBD1 matches 9 bases. V lost 3 bases to trimming and J lost 0 bases; unmatched junction nucleotides: 6. Germline lookup yields CDR1 SGHNT and CDR2 YYREEE (reference sequence). The CDR3 has 16 amino acids. The CDR3, as DNA: TGTGCCAGCAGCTGGGACAGGGCCCTTACTAACTATGGCTACACCTTC. This encodes CASSWDRALTNYGYTF.

This clone was detected a few times. The gene calls are TRBV19 and TRBJ1-5; D is possibly TRBD1 (6 bases). Germline V gives CDR1 LNHDA, CDR2 SQIVND (reference sequence). Trimming took 6 bases from V and 3 from J, leaving 9 bases between them. This CDR3 comprises 13 residues. CDR3 in DNA: TGTGCCAGTAGGGACAGCCTCAATCAGCCCCAGCATTTT. Encoded protein: CASRDSLNQPQHF.

This clone was detected only once. One end of the junction is discordant with germline, which a read error may explain. The chain is built from TRBV7-9 and TRBJ1-5; a weak D match, TRBD1 (5 bases). CDR3 length equals 16 residues. CDR1 and CDR2 (germline): SEHNR, FQNEAQ (reference sequence). Here the CDR3 reads CSSSLGTSDSNQPQHF. The DNA for the CDR3 is TGTTCCAGCAGCCTCGGGACTTCTGATAGCAATCAGCCCCAGCATTTT.

The chain carries TRBV9 and TRBJ2-5; D is uncertain. CDR3 length: 14 residues. Germline-derived CDR1 and CDR2 are SGDLS and YYNGEE. Trimming removed 0 bases at V and 1 base at J, with 7 bases between. In DNA, the CDR3 is TGTGCCAGCAGCGTAGAGGCGGCCCAAGAGACCCAGTACTTC. Translation gives CASSVEAAQETQYF.

To note about this clone: Relative to the germline gene, one junction end is altered; a read error may explain this. The rearrangement uses TRBV5-1 and TRBJ2-5; maybe TRBD1 (6 bases). This CDR3 is built from 14 residues. The germline V gene has CDR1 SGHRS and CDR2 YFSETQ. CDR3 nucleotide sequence: TGCGCCAGCAGCTTGGCTTACAGGGAAGAGGCCCAGTACTTC. It translates to CASSLAYREEAQYF.

This rearrangement joins TRBV20-1 to TRBJ2-5; D is undetermined. Looked up from germline, CDR1 is DFQATT and CDR2 is SNEGSKA (reference sequence). The CDR3 spans 10 residues. V lost 7 bases and J 5 bases, leaving 8 bases between the germline ends. CDR3 in amino acids: CSVPRETQYF. In DNA, the CDR3 is TGCAGTGTGCCTCGGGAGACCCAGTACTTC.